The table lists the clone carrying this TCR beta chain with a count of one. Its target is unknown. Though probably carrying unrecorded immune exposures, donors were nominally healthy at sampling. PCR was performed using 60 Vbeta and 13 Jbeta primers. The method was immunoSEQ multiplex PCR; TCRdb's version includes in-frame clones alone and lacks a portion of them. This table holds around 120,000 clones, approximately 70% found once. The sample comes from a study of cytomegalovirus exposure and HLA in healthy donors. Findings and caveats of the study: TCR beta chains associated with HLA were, in a later analysis, more clonally expanded than equally common others. Previously analyzed data showed that most TCR beta V segments were productive at a frequency of about 87% or about 30%.

Per the germline V gene, CDR1 is MDHEN and CDR2 is SYDVKM. This CDR3 spans 14 amino acids. V was clipped by 5 bases and J by 6 bases, with 15 bases between them. The sequence was collected from a man aged 30-40 years in good health and CMV-seropositive. The sample was PBMCs. The V and J genes are TRBV28 and TRBJ2-3; maybe TRBD2 (6 bases). The CDR3 DNA is TGTGCCAGCAGTCAAACGTCACTAGCCGATACGCAGTATTTT. Its protein is CASSQTSLADTQYF.